This T cell receptor beta chain was found in a study of blood T cell repertoires in COVID-19. Study overall: COVID-19 samples from acute and convalescent phases originated in the United States, Italy and Spain.

The germline V gene encodes CDR1 SGHDN and CDR2 FVKESK. V was pared by 1 base and J by 0 bases, with 15 bases between. CDR3 size: 18 residues. Methods used by the authors: Reference gene primer amplification gave estimated nucleated cell counts. Profiled with immunoSEQ multiplex PCR; TCRdb holds only in-frame clones, not every one. That table furnishes V, J and clone size, whereas the DNA furnished D and trimming. The sample gives over 150,000 clones, more than 60% of which show up once; 8% to 9.5% is in the top ten. The source of this sequence is a man in his sixties with acute or convalescent COVID-19. The rearrangement uses TRBV14 and TRBJ1-4; no reliable D call. The sequenced material came from peripheral blood. The CDR3, as DNA: TGTGCCAGCAGCCAAGGCGGATTAAGTTTTTCAACTAATGAAAAACTGTTTTTT. Translation: CASSQGGLSFSTNEKLFF.